The rows below give T cell receptor beta chains drawn from one sample of a study of blood T cell repertoires in COVID-19. Only in-frame clones appear in the TCRdb table, and some are missing; sequencing was by immunoSEQ multiplex PCR. This sample has tens of thousands of clones, with 79% found just once. Sequences were obtained from peripheral blood. The receptors were gathered from a woman of 80 years or more with active or convalescent COVID-19. Each CDR3 is given with its conserved first and last residue. A D gene is named only where the DNA matches it firmly.

V	J	D	CDR3	DNA
TRBV7-3	TRBJ2-5	.	CASSFSLRETQYF	TGTGCCAGCAGCTTTTCTCTGAGGGAGACCCAGTACTTC
TRBV7-8	TRBJ1-4	.	CASSSLRHVNEKLFF	TGTGCCAGCAGCTCACTGAGACATGTGAATGAAAAACTGTTTTTT
TRBV6-5	TRBJ2-2	.	CASSNRNTGELFF	TGTGCCAGCAGCAACAGGAACACCGGGGAGCTGTTTTTT
TRBV7-2	TRBJ2-6	.	CASRPAGRSGANVLTF	TGTGCCAGCAGGCCCGCCGGTCGCTCTGGGGCCAACGTCCTGACTTTC
TRBV19	TRBJ1-2	TRBD1	CASCPFSQGGFNYGYTF	TGTGCCAGCTGCCCTTTCTCCCAGGGGGGATTCAACTATGGCTACACCTTC
TRBV16	TRBJ2-5	.	CASSQFDRWGETQYF	TGTGCCAGCAGCCAATTCGACAGGTGGGGGGAGACCCAGTACTTC
TRBV7-9	TRBJ2-3	.	CASSLGGGLQGTQYF	TGTGCCAGCAGCCTAGGAGGGGGCCTTCAGGGTACGCAGTATTTT
TRBV7-9	TRBJ2-5	TRBD2	CASSSTERGGSETQYF	TGTGCCAGCAGCTCGACCGAGCGGGGGGGCTCAGAGACCCAGTACTTC
TRBV7-9	TRBJ1-1	.	CASSSPPTRGGLNTEAFF	TGTGCCAGCAGCTCCCCCCCGACCCGGGGGGGGTTGAACACTGAAGCTTTCTTT
TRBV27	TRBJ1-1	.	CASSLYRTVNTEAFF	TGTGCCAGCAGTTTATACAGGACAGTGAACACTGAAGCTTTCTTT